These 18 T cell receptor beta chains share one sample of origin, sequenced in a study of glioma-infiltrating T cells. The iRepertoire nested amplicon-rescue multiplex PCR amplified TCR alpha and beta CDR3s from RNA. MiXCR, run by TCRdb on the multiplex PCR reads, gives a single entry per CDR3 protein. Of roughly 40,000 distinct CDR3 sequences listed, 20% to 25% were seen once; the top ten hold 5% to 7.5%. The sequencing input was glioma tissue, nonneoplastic brain tissue, or PBMCs (not recorded which). The source of these receptors is a human donor with low-grade glioma or glioblastoma, undergoing nonglioma brain surgery, or in good health (not recorded which).

Details on this clonotype: One end of the junction is discordant with germline, which a read error may explain. The V gene is TRBV20-1, the J gene TRBJ2-1; 9 nucleotides line up with TRBD2. The length of the CDR3 is 15 residues. CDR1 is DFQATT and CDR2 is SNEGSKA in the germline V gene (reference sequence). DNA for the CDR3: TGCAGTGCTAGAGTTTTTGTGACTAGCGGTAATGAGCAGTCCTTC. Protein sequence: CSARVFVTSGNEQSF.

This clonotype is termed medium-sized. The rearrangement joins TRBV20-1 to TRBJ1-1; D perhaps matches TRBD1 (5 bases). V was pared by 4 bases and J by 4 bases, with 13 bases between. The V gene's germline CDR1 is DFQATT and CDR2 SNEGSKA (reference sequence). The CDR3 consists of 13 residues. This CDR3 is CSATTGLTTEAFF. CDR3 sequence (DNA): TGCAGTGCTACCACAGGTCTGACCACTGAAGCTTTCTTT.

This clonotype was seen repeatedly, ten times or more. The chain has TRBV18 and TRBJ2-1; the match to TRBD2 covers 10 bases. CDR1 is KGHSH, CDR2 LQKENI, per germline. The CDR3 has 16 residues. V shed 2 bases and J 7 bases; nucleotides not matched to a gene: 8. CDR3 sequence reads: CASSPTMTTSGNEQFF. CDR3 bases: TGTGCCAGCTCACCAACTATGACGACTAGCGGGAATGAGCAGTTCTTC. Together with reference TRBV18 and TRBJ2-1, the CDR3 gives the full variable domain: NAGVMQNPRHLVRRRGQEARLRCSPMKGHSHVYWYRQLPEEGLKFMVYLQKENIIDESGMPKERFSAEFPKEGPSILRIQQVVRGDSAAYFCASSPTMTTSGNEQFFGPGTRLTVL.

The chain uses TRBV25-1 and TRBJ2-7, with D possibly TRBD1 on 6 matching bases. Trimming pared 3 bases from V and 2 bases from J, leaving 11 bases between. CDR3 length: 14 amino acids. The germline V gene has CDR1 MGHDK and CDR2 SYGVNS. This CDR3 reads CASSDWGRTYEQYF. CDR3 sequence (DNA): TGTGCCAGCAGTGATTGGGGGCGAACCTACGAGCAGTACTTC.

Sample share makes this clonotype medium-sized. The gene calls are TRBV6-1 and TRBJ2-3, with no clear D. This CDR3 region has 14 residues. CDR1 and CDR2 from the germline V gene are MNHNS and SASEGT. Trimming left V 5 bases short and J 1 base short, with 10 bases between. The CDR3 sequence is CASSLGAGTDTQYF. Written as DNA, the CDR3 is TGTGCCAGCAGTTTAGGTGCAGGCACAGATACGCAGTATTTT.

This clonotype has at least ten counts. The chain is built from TRBV28 and TRBJ2-1, with TRBD2 identical over 7 bases. The germline V gene has CDR1 MDHEN and CDR2 SYDVKM. This CDR3 contains 13 residues. The J segment lost 7 bases and the V segment lost 6 bases, leaving 6 bases of the junction unmatched. The CDR3: CASSPGLLNEQFF. The CDR3 region has the DNA TGTGCCAGCAGCCCGGGACTACTAAATGAGCAGTTCTTC.

The chain combines TRBV7-2 with TRBJ2-1, with D perhaps TRBD2 (6 bases). V lost 1 base to trimming and J lost 9 bases, with 19 bases between them. This CDR3 contains 16 residues. The germline V gene has CDR1 SGHTA and CDR2 FQGNSA. The CDR3 reads CASSLDGGVIDSEQFF. In nucleotides, the CDR3 is TGTGCCAGCAGCTTAGATGGAGGGGTAATCGACAGTGAGCAGTTCTTC.

As to this clonotype: This could be a read error, since a much larger clone is one nucleotide away. The rearrangement links TRBV28 to TRBJ2-6; D ambiguous. Trimming stripped 6 bases from V and 3 bases from J, with 24 bases between. The germline gives CDR1 MDHEN, CDR2 SYDVKM. This CDR3 is built from 19 residues. The CDR3 DNA reads as TGTGCCAGCAGATTCCGAACGGGCCAGTTACGAGGTGGGGCCAACGTCCTGACTTTC. It codes for CASRFRTGQLRGGANVLTF.

This chain links TRBV11-2 with TRBJ2-1; 8 positions match TRBD2. CDR1 and CDR2 from the germline V gene are SGHAT and FQNNGV. This CDR3 comprises 15 residues. Trimming at V came to 2 bases and at J to 2 bases, leaving 2 bases not matched to a gene. CDR3 residues: CASSLTGRAYNEQFF. The CDR3 DNA reads TGTGCCAGCAGCTTAACCGGGAGGGCCTACAATGAGCAGTTCTTC. The complete variable domain, with remaining parts taken from reference TRBV11-2 and TRBJ2-1, reads EAGVAQSPRYKIIEKRQSVAFWCNPISGHATLYWYQQILGQGPKLLIQFQNNGVVDDSQLPKDRFSAERLKGVDSTLKIQPAKLEDSAVYLCASSLTGRAYNEQFFGPGTRLTVL.

This clonotype was counted many times. This rearrangement joins TRBV6-1 to TRBJ2-2; 7 bases align to TRBD1. The CDR3 runs 17 residues. The V and J ends lost 6 bases and 0 bases, in that order; junction bases with no gene match: 10. In germline, CDR1 is MNHNS, CDR2 SASEGT. The CDR3 DNA reads TGTGCCAGCAGACTGGACAGGAGTGCAGCGAACACCGGGGAGCTGTTTTTT. Translating gives CASRLDRSAANTGELFF.

The chain uses TRBV29-1 and TRBJ2-5; D unclear. From germline, CDR1 is SQVTM and CDR2 ANQGSEA. Trimming left V 7 bases short and J 4 bases short, with 13 bases between. This CDR3 is 12 amino acids long. The CDR3 loop is CSASSSRETQYF. The DNA of the CDR3 is TGCAGCGCCTCTAGTTCTCGAGAGACCCAGTACTTC.

Details on this clonotype: It may be a read error: a sequence one base away is much more abundant. The chain combines TRBV4-3 with TRBJ2-1; 7 nucleotides line up with TRBD2. Trimming at V came to 0 bases and at J to 5 bases, leaving 7 bases not matched to a gene. In germline, CDR1 is LGHNA, CDR2 YSLEER. The CDR3 consists of 16 residues. CDR3 residues: CASSQDSIGRNNEQFF. In nucleotides, the CDR3 is TGCGCCAGCAGCCAAGATTCTATCGGGAGGAACAATGAGCAGTTCTTC.

This clonotype has just one count. Lacking the conserved final phenylalanine or tryptophan, this CDR3 likely reflects a read error. The rearrangement joins TRBV2 to TRBJ1-1, with 7 bases that match TRBD1. CDR1 and CDR2 from the germline V gene are SNHLY and FYNNEI. The CDR3 runs to 15 residues. The V segment lost 1 base and the J segment 3 bases; nucleotides outside the gene matches: 5. CDR3 in amino acids: CASSEDKTGYTEAFL. DNA of the CDR3: TGTGCCAGCAGTGAAGATAAGACAGGGTACACTGAAGCTTTCCTT.

V and J are TRBV6-2 or TRBV6-3 and TRBJ2-3; D is undetermined. V was pared by 8 bases and J by 6 bases, with 18 bases between. Germline values: CDR1 MNHEY, CDR2 SVGEGT. The CDR3 is 14 amino acids. CDR3 DNA: TGTGCCAGCGTACCCCCGGGTGTAACGGATACGCAGTATTTT. It codes for CASVPPGVTDTQYF.

This sequence joins TRBV27 and TRBJ1-2; a weak D match, TRBD1 (5 bases). The CDR3 sequence is 15 residues long. With 2 bases removed from V and 10 bases from J, the gap between germline ends came to 20 bases. The germline CDR1 and CDR2 sequences are MNHEY and SMNVEV (reference sequence). CDR3 amino acids: CASSLLGESNYNYTF. In DNA form, the CDR3 reads TGTGCCAGCAGTTTACTAGGGGAGTCTAACTATAACTACACCTTC.

The rearrangement links TRBV27 to TRBJ2-1; 12 bases agree with TRBD2. V shed 1 base, J shed 7 bases, and the junction held 8 bases outside the gene matches. Germline V lookup: CDR1 MNHEY, CDR2 SMNVEV (reference sequence). This CDR3 comprises 17 residues. CDR3 bases: TGTGCCAGCAGTTTATTCCTACTAGCGGGAGGTGAAAATGAGCAGTTCTTC. It codes for CASSLFLLAGGENEQFF.

This clonotype came up many times. The chain links TRBV27 to TRBJ1-6, with D hard to call. V was pared by 2 bases and J by 7 bases, with 3 bases between. The CDR3 contains 12 residues. From germline, CDR1 is MNHEY and CDR2 SMNVEV (reference sequence). This CDR3 is CASSLKNSPLHF. Written as DNA, the CDR3 is TGTGCCAGCAGTTTAAAGAATTCACCCCTCCACTTT.

This clonotype was recorded many times. This CDR3 is CAISAQGGEQYV. CDR3 DNA sequence: TGTGCCATCAGTGCCCAGGGAGGCGAGCAGTACGTC. The chain combines TRBV10-3 with TRBJ2-7; D possibly corresponds to TRBD2 (6 bases). V was trimmed by 4 bases and J by 6 bases, leaving 10 bases between them. The CDR3 consists of 12 residues. The germline CDR1 and CDR2 sequences are ENHRY and SYGVKD.